The 25 T cell receptor beta chains presented below share a single source sample, sequenced in a study of cytomegalovirus exposure and HLA in healthy donors. The PCR was carried out with 60 Vbeta primers and 13 Jbeta primers. Assay used: immunoSEQ multiplex PCR; TCRdb lists only in-frame clones, some missing. The sample holds about 190,000 clones, 60% to 80% seen once. The sequenced material came from PBMCs. These receptors originate from a woman aged 18-29 years in good health and CMV-seronegative.

Only a few counts were recorded for this clone. The V call is TRBV9, the J call TRBJ2-7; tentative D call: TRBD1 (6 bases). Germline V gene lookup returns CDR1 SGDLS and CDR2 YYNGEE. The germline V and J ends were trimmed by 3 bases and 4 bases, with 17 bases remaining between them. This CDR3 is built from 15 residues. Here the CDR3 reads CASSAAPGTQYEQYF. The CDR3 region has the DNA TGTGCCAGCAGCGCCGCTCCCGGGACACAATACGAGCAGTACTTC.

The rearrangement links TRBV6-4 to TRBJ2-1, with 11 bases aligning to TRBD2. This CDR3 has 15 residues. With 3 bases clipped from V and 8 bases from J, the junction kept 6 bases outside the gene matches. In germline, CDR1 is MRHNA, CDR2 SNTAGT. The CDR3 DNA reads as TGTGCCAGCAGTGATATAGCGGGAGGGCGGCATGAGCAGTTCTTC. This translates into CASSDIAGGRHEQFF.

The rearrangement uses TRBV27 and TRBJ2-5; 7 nucleotides align to TRBD2. The germline V gene has CDR1 MNHEY and CDR2 SMNVEV (reference sequence). The CDR3 has 12 amino acids. Trimming cost V 10 bases and J 0 bases; bases outside gene matches: 2. The CDR3 protein is CATRGDQETQYF. In nucleotides, the CDR3 is TGTGCCACCCGGGGGGACCAAGAGACCCAGTACTTC.

CDR3 loop: CASSLSRLPYEQYF. DNA of the CDR3: TGTGCCAGCAGTTTAAGTCGGTTACCCTACGAGCAGTACTTC. The V call is TRBV27, the J call TRBJ2-7; the D is unclear. This CDR3 contains 14 residues. Germline lookup yields CDR1 MNHEY and CDR2 SMNVEV (reference sequence). V was shortened by 2 bases and J by 2 bases, with 10 bases between the two germline ends.

The chain is built from TRBV6-1 and TRBJ2-7; 8 nucleotides line up with TRBD1. Trimming cost V 6 bases and J 1 base; bases outside gene matches: 5. CDR1 and CDR2 from the germline V gene are MNHNS and SASEGT. This CDR3 region has 14 residues. CDR3 sequence reads: CASRFGQGSYEQYF. CDR3 nucleotide sequence: TGTGCCAGCAGATTCGGACAGGGATCCTACGAGCAGTACTTC.

The sample holds a few counts of this clone. V is TRBV7-2 and J is TRBJ2-3, with 13 nucleotides matching TRBD2. V was clipped by 5 bases and J by 6 bases; unmatched bases: 11. CDR1 and CDR2 from the germline V gene are SGHTA and FQGNSA. The CDR3 consists of 17 residues. The CDR3 bases are TGTGCCAGCAGCGAGGGGACTAGCGGGGACCTAACCGATACGCAGTATTTT. It yields the protein CASSEGTSGDLTDTQYF.

The chain combines TRBV19 with TRBJ2-7; 8 bases match TRBD1. After removal of 2 bases from V and 3 bases from J, the junction contained 12 bases not matched to a gene. This CDR3 is built from 17 residues. Germline-derived CDR1 and CDR2 are LNHDA and SQIVND (reference sequence). CDR3 sequence (DNA): TGTGCCAGTAGTATAAGTACGACAGGGGATTTCGGCTACGAGCAGTACTTC. Translation: CASSISTTGDFGYEQYF.

This sequence joins TRBV5-1 and TRBJ1-1, with a weak D call TRBD1 (6 bases). Germline CDR1 SGHRS, CDR2 YFSETQ. The V end lost 6 bases, the J end lost 0 bases, and 12 bases lay between the germline ends. The CDR3 is 14 residues long. The CDR3 is CASKDSLLNTEAFF. CDR3 coding DNA: TGCGCCAGCAAGGACAGCTTACTGAACACTGAAGCTTTCTTT.

Only a few counts were recorded for this clone. The genes are TRBV6-1 and TRBJ2-2, with 11 bases fitting TRBD2. The CDR3 contains 18 residues. CDR1 and CDR2 from the germline V gene are MNHNS and SASEGT. Unmatched junction bases numbered 7, after V lost 3 bases and J lost 1 base. This CDR3 is CASSDPLSGGGNTGELFF. The CDR3 bases are TGTGCCAGCAGTGACCCGCTTAGCGGGGGGGGGAACACCGGGGAGCTGTTTTTT.

The chain joins TRBV6-4 to TRBJ1-2, with TRBD1 matching over 9 bases. The V and J ends lost 0 bases and 7 bases, in that order; junction bases with no gene match: 12. CDR1 is MRHNA and CDR2 is SNTAGT in the germline V gene. The CDR3 loop spans 17 amino acids. The CDR3, as DNA: TGTGCCAGCAGTGACTCGACAGGGGGGAGTCCTTACGGTGGCTACACCTTC. Translation: CASSDSTGGSPYGGYTF.

Only a few counts were recorded for this clone. The chain uses TRBV19 and TRBJ2-7; 12 bases align to TRBD1. This CDR3 has 15 residues. V gave up 6 bases and J gave up 4 bases; unmatched junction bases: 7. The V gene's germline CDR1 is LNHDA and CDR2 SQIVND (reference sequence). This CDR3 is CASSQGTGGVYEQYF. CDR3 coding DNA: TGTGCCAGTAGCCAAGGGACAGGGGGCGTATACGAGCAGTACTTC.

The chain joins TRBV6-5 to TRBJ1-4, with D uncertain. The CDR3 extends over 16 amino acids. Germline CDR1 is MNHEY and CDR2 is SVGAGI. V lost 0 bases to trimming and J lost 0 bases, with 8 bases between them. The CDR3 bases are TGTGCCAGCAGTTACTCCGGGTCGGCAACTAATGAAAAACTGTTTTTT. The encoded protein is CASSYSGSATNEKLFF.

The V call is TRBV4-1, the J call TRBJ1-2; a possible D gene is TRBD1 (5 bases). Per the germline V gene, CDR1 is MGHRA and CDR2 is YSYEKL. This CDR3 is built from 16 residues. The V gene lost 3 bases and the J gene lost 3 bases, with 17 bases spanning the gap. CDR3 residues: CASSHPVRGEDYGYTF. CDR3 coding DNA: TGCGCCAGCAGCCACCCGGTCCGGGGGGAGGACTATGGCTACACCTTC.

The chain has TRBV29-1 and TRBJ1-3; the match to TRBD1 covers 7 bases. This CDR3 is built from 14 residues. Unmatched junction bases numbered 7, after V lost 5 bases and J lost 3 bases. The germline gives CDR1 SQVTM, CDR2 ANQGSEA. CDR3 in amino acids: CSVLRDSHGNTIYF. The CDR3 DNA sequence: TGCAGCGTTCTCCGGGACAGCCATGGAAACACCATATATTTT.

This clone was counted a single time. The chain combines TRBV4-1 with TRBJ2-5; 8 bases are a match to TRBD1. The CDR3 length is 16 residues. The V segment lost 0 bases and the J segment 5 bases; nucleotides outside the gene matches: 8. In germline, CDR1 is MGHRA, CDR2 YSYEKL. The CDR3 loop reads CASSQEADRDWETQYF. The CDR3 nucleotides are TGCGCCAGCAGCCAAGAAGCGGACAGGGATTGGGAGACCCAGTACTTC.

The V gene is TRBV25-1, the J gene TRBJ1-3, with 9 bases lining up with TRBD1. Trimming took 7 bases from V and 0 from J; bases not matched to a gene: 4. Germline V CDR1 and CDR2: MGHDK, SYGVNS. This CDR3 is built from 15 residues. The CDR3 DNA reads TGTGCCAGCACACAGACAGGGGGCTCTGGAAACACCATATATTTT. Its protein product is CASTQTGGSGNTIYF.

The chain couples TRBV7-3 to TRBJ2-2, with D tentatively TRBD2 (5 bases). The CDR3 consists of 16 residues. Trimming cost V 5 bases and J 3 bases, with 16 bases left between them. The germline CDR1 and CDR2 sequences are SGHTA and FQGTGA. CDR3 DNA: TGTGCCAGCAGCCGTTATCGGGGAGTTGACACCGGGGAGCTGTTTTTT. It yields the protein CASSRYRGVDTGELFF.

This clone has only a few counts. The rearrangement links TRBV4-1 to TRBJ1-1; tentative D call: TRBD1 (5 bases). The CDR3 runs to 11 residues. Germline lookup yields CDR1 MGHRA and CDR2 YSYEKL. V dropped 6 bases and J dropped 7 bases, with 9 bases sitting between them. The CDR3 is CASRGQGEAFF. CDR3 in DNA: TGCGCCAGCAGGGGGCAGGGTGAAGCTTTCTTT.

V and J are TRBV6-6 and TRBJ2-1; 7 bases are a match to TRBD2. The CDR3 is 13 residues long. Per the germline V gene, CDR1 is MNHNY and CDR2 is SVGAGI (reference sequence). The V and J ends lost 6 bases and 15 bases, in that order; junction bases with no gene match: 14. In DNA form, the CDR3 reads TGTGCCAGCAGCCCCGATGTAAGCGGGGCTTCGTTCTTC. It is translated as CASSPDVSGASFF.

The chain is built from TRBV5-1 and TRBJ1-1; perhaps TRBD1 as D (6 bases). The CDR3 loop spans 14 amino acids. The germline CDR1 and CDR2 sequences are SGHRS and YFSETQ. Trimming left V 1 base short and J 1 base short, with 8 bases between. The CDR3, as DNA: TGCGCCAGCAGCTTGCAACAGGGGAACACTGAAGCTTTCTTT. Protein sequence: CASSLQQGNTEAFF.

V and J are TRBV25-1 and TRBJ1-2, with a possible D match to TRBD1 (5 bases). The CDR3 runs 11 residues. Trimming shortened V by 6 bases and J by 8 bases, and 10 bases separated the two germline ends. CDR1 and CDR2 from the germline V gene are MGHDK and SYGVNS. The DNA of the CDR3 is TGTGCCAGCAGAACAGGCCTCGGCTACACCTTC. Amino acids: CASRTGLGYTF.

The sample holds a few counts of this clone. The chain is built from TRBV30 and TRBJ1-3; no clear D. V lost 6 bases, J lost 2 bases, and 8 bases lay in between. This CDR3 comprises 12 residues. Germline CDR1 and CDR2: GTSNPN and SVGIG (reference sequence). The CDR3 loop is CACPGTGNTIYF. Written as DNA, the CDR3 is TGTGCCTGTCCGGGAACTGGAAACACCATATATTTT. Looking up the rest from reference TRBV30 and TRBJ1-3 gives the full variable domain: SQTIHQWPATLVQPVGSPLSLECTVEGTSNPNLYWYRQAAGRGLQLLFYSVGIGQISSEVPQNLSASRPQDRQFILSSKKLLLSDSGFYLCACPGTGNTIYFGEGSWLTVV.

The V call is TRBV5-1, the J call TRBJ2-5; 8 bases are shared with TRBD1. The junction had 3 bases not matched to a gene; V was cut back by 0 bases and J by 5 bases. Germline CDR1 and CDR2: SGHRS and YFSETQ. The CDR3 consists of 14 residues. CDR3 protein: CASSLGTGKETQYF. CDR3 bases: TGCGCCAGCAGCTTGGGGACAGGGAAGGAGACCCAGTACTTC.

This rearrangement joins TRBV5-4 to TRBJ2-7; unclear D gene. The germline gives CDR1 SGHNT, CDR2 YYREEE (reference sequence). CDR3 length equals 14 residues. V was trimmed by 2 bases and J by 6 bases, leaving 15 bases between them. The CDR3 spells CASSFLGEEGEQYF. The CDR3 region has the DNA TGTGCCAGCAGCTTTCTTGGAGAGGAAGGCGAGCAGTACTTC. Full variable domain (remainder filled in from reference TRBV5-4 and TRBJ2-7): ETGVTQSPTHLIKTRGQQVTLRCSSQSGHNTVSWYQQALGQGPQFIFQYYREEENGRGNFPPRFSGLQFPNYSSELNVNALELDDSALYLCASSFLGEEGEQYFGPGTRLTVT.

The V gene is TRBV25-1, the J gene TRBJ2-1, with a tentative D call TRBD1 (5 bases). This CDR3 has 13 amino acids. V dropped 5 bases and J dropped 6 bases, with 11 bases sitting between them. Germline V lookup: CDR1 MGHDK, CDR2 SYGVNS. CDR3 in DNA: TGTGCCAGCAGTCCAGGGTGGAGCAATGAGCAGTTCTTC. Its translation: CASSPGWSNEQFF.